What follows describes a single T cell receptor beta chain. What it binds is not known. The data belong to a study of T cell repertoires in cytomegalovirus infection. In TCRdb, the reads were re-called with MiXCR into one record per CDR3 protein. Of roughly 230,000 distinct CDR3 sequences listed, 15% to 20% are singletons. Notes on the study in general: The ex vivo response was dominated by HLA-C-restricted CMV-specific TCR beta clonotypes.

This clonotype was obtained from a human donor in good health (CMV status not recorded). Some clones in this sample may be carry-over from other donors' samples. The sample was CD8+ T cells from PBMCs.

This chain's CDR3 is CSALKRAGRDTEAFF. DNA of the CDR3: TGCAGTGCCCTGAAACGAGCAGGGCGCGACACTGAAGCTTTCTTT. The chain uses TRBV20-1 and TRBJ1-1, with D possibly being TRBD1 (5 bases). Germline V gene lookup returns CDR1 DFQATT and CDR2 SNEGSKA (reference sequence). The CDR3 runs 15 residues. V lost 6 bases and J lost 3, with 20 bases in between.